The subject of this entry is one T cell receptor (beta chain). Its antigen is unknown. Each TCR beta cDNA library carried unique molecular identifiers. MiXCR, run by TCRdb on the PCR reads, gives a single entry per CDR3 protein. The table includes roughly 540,000 distinct CDR3 sequences, roughly 34% detected once. V shed 1 base, J shed 6 bases, and the junction held 3 bases outside the gene matches. The V gene's germline CDR1 is SGHRS and CDR2 YFSETQ. The length of the CDR3 is 14 residues. This entry comes from a study of post-analysis software for immune sequencing data. Background on the study: Disease trajectories encompassed relapsing-remitting, secondary progressive and progressive-relapsing multiple sclerosis. Study-wide points: With TRBV5-6, TRBV5-1 and TRBV20-1 included, about five TRBV segments were more frequent in patients than in controls. Diversity measured as normalized Chao1 was significantly lower in multiple sclerosis patients than in controls.

The origin of this receptor is a girl aged 2 to 17 with multiple sclerosis. The chain carries TRBV5-1 and TRBJ2-2; 7 bases fit TRBD2. The material sequenced was blood. The CDR3 coding sequence is TGCGCCAGCAGCTTGTTCCTAGCGGCCGGGGAGCTGTTTTTT. Translation gives CASSLFLAAGELFF.